This T cell receptor beta chain was recovered during a study of T cells in Graves' hyperthyroidism and ophthalmopathy. Germline values: CDR1 SNHLY, CDR2 FYNNEI. CDR3 length: 14 amino acids. J gave up 4 bases and V 6 bases, and 7 bases lay outside the gene matches. This clonotype was seen repeatedly, ten times or more. What it recognizes is unknown. General study points: In validation, the model predicted ophthalmopathy. These predictions came a median about 6.8 months before onset.

TCR beta CDR3 sequences were amplified from RNA transcripts. First-round RT-PCR of the TCR CDR3 relied on the HTBI primer set. MiXCR, applied by TCRdb to the multiplex PCR reads, yields one record per CDR3 protein. The sample shows over 350,000 distinct CDR3 sequences, approximately 18% of them seen only once. The specimen was blood. The rearrangement joins TRBV2 to TRBJ2-7; TRBD1 aligns across 9 bases. The origin of this receptor is a man between 18 and 35 years old with Graves' ophthalmopathy. The CDR3 bases are TGTGCCAGCAGAGCAGGGACAGGGCTATACGAGCAGTACTTC. Translating it yields CASRAGTGLYEQYF.